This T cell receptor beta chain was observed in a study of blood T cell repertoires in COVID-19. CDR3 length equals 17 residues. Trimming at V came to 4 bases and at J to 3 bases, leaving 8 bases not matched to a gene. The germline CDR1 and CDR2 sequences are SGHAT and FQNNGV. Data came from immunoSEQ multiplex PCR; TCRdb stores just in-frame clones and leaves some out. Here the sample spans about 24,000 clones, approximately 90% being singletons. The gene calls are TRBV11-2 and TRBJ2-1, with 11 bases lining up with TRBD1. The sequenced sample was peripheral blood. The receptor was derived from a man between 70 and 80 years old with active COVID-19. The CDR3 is CASSSLPGTGGYNEQFF. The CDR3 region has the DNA TGTGCCAGCAGCTCACTACCCGGGACAGGGGGCTACAATGAGCAGTTCTTC.